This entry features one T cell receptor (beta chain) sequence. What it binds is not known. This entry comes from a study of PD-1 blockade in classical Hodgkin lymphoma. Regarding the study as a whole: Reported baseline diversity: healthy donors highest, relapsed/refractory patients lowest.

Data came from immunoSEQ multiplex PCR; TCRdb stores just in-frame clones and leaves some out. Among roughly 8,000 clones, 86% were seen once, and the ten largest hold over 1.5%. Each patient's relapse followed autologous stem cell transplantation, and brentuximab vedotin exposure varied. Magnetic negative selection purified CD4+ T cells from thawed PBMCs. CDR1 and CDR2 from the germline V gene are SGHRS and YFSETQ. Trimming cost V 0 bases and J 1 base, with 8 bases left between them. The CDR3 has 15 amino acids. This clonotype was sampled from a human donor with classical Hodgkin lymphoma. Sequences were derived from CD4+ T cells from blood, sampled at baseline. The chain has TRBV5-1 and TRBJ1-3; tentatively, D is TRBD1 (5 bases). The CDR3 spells CASSLARGSGNTIYF. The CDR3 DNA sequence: TGCGCCAGCAGCTTGGCAAGGGGTTCTGGAAACACCATATATTTT.